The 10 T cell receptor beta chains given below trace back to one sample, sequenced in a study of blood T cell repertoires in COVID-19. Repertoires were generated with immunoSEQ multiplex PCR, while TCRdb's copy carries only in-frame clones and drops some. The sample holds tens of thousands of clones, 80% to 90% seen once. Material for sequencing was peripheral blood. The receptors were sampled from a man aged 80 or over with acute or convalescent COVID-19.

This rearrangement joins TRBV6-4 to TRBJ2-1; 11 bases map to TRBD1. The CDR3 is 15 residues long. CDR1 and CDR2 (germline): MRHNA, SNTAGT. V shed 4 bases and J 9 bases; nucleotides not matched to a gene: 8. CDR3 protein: CASSASSGTGGEQFF. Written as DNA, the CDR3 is TGTGCCAGCAGTGCCTCCTCCGGGACAGGGGGTGAGCAGTTCTTC.

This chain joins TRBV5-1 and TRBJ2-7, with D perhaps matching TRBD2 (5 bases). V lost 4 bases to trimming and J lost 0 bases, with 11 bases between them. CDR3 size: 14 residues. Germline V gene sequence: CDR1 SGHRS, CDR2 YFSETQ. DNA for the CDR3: TGCGCCAGCAGCACAGCGGCGAACTCCTACGAGCAGTACTTC. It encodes CASSTAANSYEQYF.

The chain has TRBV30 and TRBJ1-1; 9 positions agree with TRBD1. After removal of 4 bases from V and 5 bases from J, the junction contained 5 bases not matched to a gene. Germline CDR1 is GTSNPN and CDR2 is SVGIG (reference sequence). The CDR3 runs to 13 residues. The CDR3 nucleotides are TGTGCCTGGAACAGGGGGCGCAAGACTGAAGCTTTCTTT. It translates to CAWNRGRKTEAFF. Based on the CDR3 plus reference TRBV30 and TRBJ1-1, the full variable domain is SQTIHQWPATLVQPVGSPLSLECTVEGTSNPNLYWYRQAAGRGLQLLFYSVGIGQISSEVPQNLSASRPQDRQFILSSKKLLLSDSGFYLCAWNRGRKTEAFFGQGTRLTVV.

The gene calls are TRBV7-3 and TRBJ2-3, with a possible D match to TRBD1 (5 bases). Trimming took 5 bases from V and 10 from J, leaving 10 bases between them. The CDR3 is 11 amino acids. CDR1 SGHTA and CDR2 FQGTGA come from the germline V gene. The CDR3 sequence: CASSEQGPQYF. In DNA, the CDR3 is TGTGCCAGCAGCGAGCAGGGTCCGCAGTATTTT.

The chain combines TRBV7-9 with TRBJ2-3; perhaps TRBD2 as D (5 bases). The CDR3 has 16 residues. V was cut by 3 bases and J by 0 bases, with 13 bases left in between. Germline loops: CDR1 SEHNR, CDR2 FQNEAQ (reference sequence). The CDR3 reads CASSFSPRGSTDTQYF. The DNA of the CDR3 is TGTGCCAGCAGCTTTTCCCCTCGAGGGAGCACAGATACGCAGTATTTT.

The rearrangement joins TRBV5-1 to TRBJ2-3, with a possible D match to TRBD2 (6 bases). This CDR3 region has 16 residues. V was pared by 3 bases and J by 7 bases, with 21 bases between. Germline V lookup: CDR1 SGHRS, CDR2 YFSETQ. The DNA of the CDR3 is TGCGCCAGCAGCTCGGGGTTTCGCGGGATGGGGAATACGCAGTATTTT. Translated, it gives CASSSGFRGMGNTQYF.

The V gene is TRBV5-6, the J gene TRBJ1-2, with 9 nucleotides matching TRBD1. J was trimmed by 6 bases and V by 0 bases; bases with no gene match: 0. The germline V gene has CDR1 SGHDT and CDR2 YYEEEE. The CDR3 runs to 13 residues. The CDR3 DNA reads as TGTGCCAGCAGCTTGGACAGGGGGCATGGCTACACCTTC. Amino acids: CASSLDRGHGYTF.

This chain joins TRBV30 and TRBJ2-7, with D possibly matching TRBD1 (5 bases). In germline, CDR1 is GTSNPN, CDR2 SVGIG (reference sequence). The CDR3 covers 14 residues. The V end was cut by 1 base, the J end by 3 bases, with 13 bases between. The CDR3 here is CAWSAGGAIYEQYF. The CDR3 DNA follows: TGTGCCTGGAGTGCAGGTGGGGCAATCTACGAGCAGTACTTC. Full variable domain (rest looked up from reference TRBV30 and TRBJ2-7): SQTIHQWPATLVQPVGSPLSLECTVEGTSNPNLYWYRQAAGRGLQLLFYSVGIGQISSEVPQNLSASRPQDRQFILSSKKLLLSDSGFYLCAWSAGGAIYEQYFGPGTRLTVT.

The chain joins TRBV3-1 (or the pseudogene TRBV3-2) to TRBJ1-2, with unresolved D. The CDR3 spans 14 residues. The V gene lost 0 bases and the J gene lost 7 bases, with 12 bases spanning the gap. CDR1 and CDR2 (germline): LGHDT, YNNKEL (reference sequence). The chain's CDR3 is CASSQEPRSGGYTF. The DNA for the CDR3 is TGTGCCAGCAGCCAAGAGCCCCGGTCTGGTGGCTACACCTTC.

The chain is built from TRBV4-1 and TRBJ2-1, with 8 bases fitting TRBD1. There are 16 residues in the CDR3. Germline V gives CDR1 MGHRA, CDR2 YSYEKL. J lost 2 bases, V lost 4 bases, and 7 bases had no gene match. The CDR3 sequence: CASSRTGQVTYNEQFF. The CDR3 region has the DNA TGCGCCAGCAGCCGGACGGGACAGGTAACCTACAATGAGCAGTTCTTC.